Listed below are T cell receptor beta chains from one sample, sequenced in a study of T-cell memory formation after mild COVID-19. Each CDR3 protein is one row after TCRdb ran MiXCR on the 5' RACE reads. The table has roughly 500,000 distinct CDR3 sequences, roughly 22% seen once; the top ten hold approximately 12%. The sequencing sample was made of PBMCs or a T cell subset sorted from them (not recorded which). All receptors come from an adult woman who had mild COVID-19 (a few samples of this study predate the infection). Cell type and time point are not known. CDR3s include the opening cysteine and the closing phenylalanine or tryptophan. The D gene is left open where the match is weak. Where a row states a size, it is once, few, many or the class of an expanded clone; other rows omit it.

j_gene | abundance | len | v_gene | d_gene | CDR3nt | CDR3aa
TRBJ2-3 | few | 14 | TRBV20-1 | NA | TGCAGTGCTGGGAGGACCACCAGCACAGATACGCAGTATTTT | CSAGRTTSTDTQYF
TRBJ2-5 | NA | 16 | TRBV18 | TRBD2 | TGTGCCAGCTCACCAGGAGCGGGGGGATACCAAGAGACCCAGTACTTC | CASSPGAGGYQETQYF
TRBJ2-7 | few | 15 | TRBV25-1 | TRBD1 | TGTGCCAGCAGTGGCGACGACAGGGGAAGCTACGAGCAGTACTTC | CASSGDDRGSYEQYF
TRBJ1-2 | NA | 13 | TRBV5-1 | NA | TGCGCCAGCAGCTTGGAGACTTTGGGCGGCTACACCTTC | CASSLETLGGYTF
TRBJ2-7 | NA | 15 | TRBV5-1 | TRBD2 | TGCGCCAGCAGCACGGGGACTAGCGAAGGACTCGAGCAGTACTTC | CASSTGTSEGLEQYF
TRBJ1-6 | NA | 18 | TRBV3-1 | TRBD1 | TGTGCCAGCAGCCAAGATCATCTCCGGGGGGACAGAAATTCACCCCTCCACTTT | CASSQDHLRGDRNSPLHF
TRBJ1-2 | NA | 13 | TRBV29-1 | NA | TGCAGCGCCCCTGCGGTAGATAACTATGGCTACACCTTC | CSAPAVDNYGYTF
TRBJ1-5 | NA | 13 | TRBV5-1 | NA | TGCGCCAGCAGTGATGGGGAACGTCAGCCCCAGCATTTT | CASSDGERQPQHF
TRBJ2-3 | few | 13 | TRBV7-9 | TRBD2 | TGTGCCAGCAGACAAGGCCCCGTAGCGGGGGGTGAATTT | CASRQGPVAGGEF
TRBJ1-2 | few | 10 | TRBV30 | NA | TGTGCCTCTCAGAGAGGCGGCTACACCTTC | CASQRGGYTF
TRBJ2-7 | few | 15 | TRBV6-1 | TRBD1 | TGTGCCAGCAGAGGCCGGACAGGGAGCTCCTACGAGCAGTACTTC | CASRGRTGSSYEQYF
TRBJ2-1 | NA | 14 | TRBV5-1 | NA | TGCGCCAGCAGCTTGGACAGGGCGGATGGTGAGCAGTTCTTC | CASSLDRADGEQFF
TRBJ2-7 | NA | 12 | TRBV7-9 | NA | TGTGCCAGCAGCCGGACAGAGTACGAGCAGTACTTC | CASSRTEYEQYF
TRBJ1-2 | NA | 14 | TRBV28 | NA | TGTGCCAGCAGCCGCGGGACGTCCCCCTATGGCTACACCTTC | CASSRGTSPYGYTF
TRBJ2-5 | few | 14 | TRBV5-5 | NA | TGTGCCAGCAGCTTGCCCGGGGTCCAAGAGACCCAGTACTTC | CASSLPGVQETQYF
TRBJ1-1 | NA | 16 | TRBV11-3 | NA | TGTGCCAGCAGCCTCCCAACGGGGCAGGGGAACACTGAAGCTTTCTTT | CASSLPTGQGNTEAFF
TRBJ2-7 | NA | 15 | TRBV12-3/TRBV12-4 | NA | TGTGCCAGCAGTTTGGGAGCTAGCGAGGGCTACGAGCAGTACTTC | CASSLGASEGYEQYF
TRBJ2-5 | few | 16 | TRBV6-5 | TRBD1 | TGTGCCAGCAGTTACACCCTTACAGGGGGTGGGGAGACCCAGTACTTC | CASSYTLTGGGETQYF
TRBJ1-2 | NA | 13 | TRBV10-3 | NA | TGTGCCATCAGTGATCTGGACAGTTCGGGCTACACCTTC | CAISDLDSSGYTF
TRBJ2-2 | few | 13 | TRBV10-3 | TRBD1 | TGTGCCATCAACCGACAGGGAGCCGGGGAGCTGTTTTTT | CAINRQGAGELFF
TRBJ2-3 | many | 14 | TRBV20-1 | TRBD2 | TGCAGTGCCCCTATTAGCGGGGCATTAGATACGCAGTATTTT | CSAPISGALDTQYF
TRBJ2-3 | NA | 16 | TRBV4-1 | TRBD2 | TGCGCCAGCAGCCAACTAGCGGGGGGCATCACAGATACGCAGTATTTT | CASSQLAGGITDTQYF
TRBJ2-3 | few | 15 | TRBV11-2 | NA | TGTGCCAGCGCTAACCGACGGGACCCAACAGATACGCAGTATTTT | CASANRRDPTDTQYF
TRBJ2-7 | NA | 13 | TRBV7-6 | NA | TGTGCCAGCAGCTCGACACCGGGTTACGAGCAGTACTTC | CASSSTPGYEQYF
TRBJ2-7 | few | 15 | TRBV20-1 | NA | TGCAGTGCTAGAGTCCTCCCAGGGATGTCCTACGAGCAGTACTTC | CSARVLPGMSYEQYF
TRBJ1-3 | few | 17 | TRBV27 | NA | TGTGCCAGCAGTTACCGGGGCCCGTTCGTTTCGGGAAACACCATATATTTT | CASSYRGPFVSGNTIYF
TRBJ2-7 | NA | 15 | TRBV19 | NA | TGTGCCAGTAGCCCTTACGGGGGGACAGGCTACGAGCAGTACTTC | CASSPYGGTGYEQYF
TRBJ2-5 | few | 16 | TRBV5-1 | TRBD2 | TGCGCCAGTCAACCCGGGACTAGCGGTTTACAAGAGACCCAGTACTTC | CASQPGTSGLQETQYF
TRBJ2-1 | NA | 14 | TRBV9 | TRBD2 | TGTGCCAGCAGCCCAGGCGGGGGGTCCAATGAGCAGTTCTTC | CASSPGGGSNEQFF
TRBJ1-1 | few | 16 | TRBV11-2 | NA | TGTGCCAGCAGCTTAGTTTTCAACAGGATGAACACTGAAGCTTTCTTT | CASSLVFNRMNTEAFF
TRBJ2-7 | NA | 15 | TRBV7-9 | TRBD1 | TGTGCCAGCAGCACAACGGGACAGGGGGACTACGAGCAGTACTTC | CASSTTGQGDYEQYF
TRBJ2-1 | NA | 17 | TRBV5-5 | NA | TGTGCCAGCAGCTTGATGGACGGGAGCCTCTATGGCAATGAGCAGTTCTTC | CASSLMDGSLYGNEQFF
TRBJ2-1 | few | 14 | TRBV5-1 | TRBD2 | TGCGCCAGCAGCATTAGCGGGAGCTACAATGAGCAGTTCTTC | CASSISGSYNEQFF
TRBJ1-4 | few | 14 | TRBV3-1 | TRBD1 | TGTGCCAGCAGCCAAGCCAGGGGGCATGAAAAACTGTTTTTT | CASSQARGHEKLFF
TRBJ2-3 | NA | 16 | TRBV21-1 | NA | TGTGCCAGCAGCAACAAGGAACAGGGGGCGGCAGATACGCAGTATTTT | CASSNKEQGAADTQYF
TRBJ2-7 | NA | 15 | TRBV12-3/TRBV12-4 | TRBD2 | TGTGCCAGCAGGGAAGGACTAGCGGGAGCATACGAGCAGTACTTC | CASREGLAGAYEQYF
TRBJ2-4 | NA | 17 | TRBV4-3 | NA | TGCGCCAGCAGCCAAGAAGGAAGGGGCCCCGTCAAAAACATTCAGTACTTC | CASSQEGRGPVKNIQYF
TRBJ2-5 | NA | 18 | TRBV4-3 | TRBD2 | TGCGCCAGCAGCCAAGGAACTAGCGGGAGCCTTTGGGAAGAGACCCAGTACTTC | CASSQGTSGSLWEETQYF
TRBJ1-6 | few | 14 | TRBV12-3/TRBV12-4 | TRBD1 | TGTGCCAGCAGTTATACAGGGGGTAATTCACCCCTCCACTTT | CASSYTGGNSPLHF
TRBJ2-1 | NA | 18 | TRBV5-6 | NA | TGTGCCAGCAGCTTTCCAGGAGGCTTCGCCTCCCCCTACAATGAGCAGTTCTTC | CASSFPGGFASPYNEQFF
TRBJ2-5 | many | 14 | TRBV11-2 | NA | TGTGCCAGCAGCATGGGACTGGACCAAGAGACCCAGTACTTC | CASSMGLDQETQYF
TRBJ2-7 | few | 12 | TRBV2 | NA | TGTGCCAGTCGGACTCGCTCCTACGAGCAGTACTTC | CASRTRSYEQYF
TRBJ2-2 | NA | 18 | TRBV12-3/TRBV12-4 | NA | TGTGCCAGCAGTTTACCAGAGTCGGGGGAATGGAACACCGGGGAGCTGTTTTTT | CASSLPESGEWNTGELFF
TRBJ2-7 | NA | 13 | TRBV5-1 | NA | TGCGCCAGCAGCTTACGCGTCGGCAACGAGCAGTACTTC | CASSLRVGNEQYF
TRBJ2-1 | few | 16 | TRBV13 | TRBD2 | TGTGCCAGCAGCTTAGAGGGACTAGCGGGACGGCATGAGCAGTTCTTC | CASSLEGLAGRHEQFF
TRBJ2-3 | NA | 15 | TRBV24-1 | NA | TGTGCCACCAGTGATCGACAGGGACTCACAGATACGCAGTATTTT | CATSDRQGLTDTQYF
TRBJ1-3 | NA | 11 | TRBV11-2 | NA | TGTGCCAGCAGCTTAGGGGACACCATATATTTT | CASSLGDTIYF